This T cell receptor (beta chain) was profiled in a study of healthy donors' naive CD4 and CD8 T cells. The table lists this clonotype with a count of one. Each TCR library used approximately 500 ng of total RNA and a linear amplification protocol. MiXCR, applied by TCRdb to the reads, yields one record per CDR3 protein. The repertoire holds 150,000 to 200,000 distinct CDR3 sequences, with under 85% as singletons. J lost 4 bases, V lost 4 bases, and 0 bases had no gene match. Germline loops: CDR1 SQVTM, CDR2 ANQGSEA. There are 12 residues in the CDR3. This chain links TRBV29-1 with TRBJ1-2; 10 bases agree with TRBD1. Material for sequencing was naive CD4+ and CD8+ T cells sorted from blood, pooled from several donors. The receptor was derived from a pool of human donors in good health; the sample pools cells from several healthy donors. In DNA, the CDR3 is TGCAGCGTTGGGACAGGGGGCTATGGCTACACCTTC. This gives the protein CSVGTGGYGYTF.